This T cell receptor (beta chain) was found in a study of blood T cell repertoires in COVID-19. As for the study in general: Italy, Spain and the United States were the sources of the convalescent and acute COVID-19 samples.

Measured with immunoSEQ multiplex PCR; TCRdb has only the in-frame clones, and not every one. The sample records tens of thousands of clones, around 83% being singletons. V lost 4 bases, J lost 3 bases, and 15 bases lay in between. Germline-derived CDR1 and CDR2 are SGHVS and FQNEAQ. There are 15 residues in the CDR3. This rearrangement joins TRBV7-8 to TRBJ1-2; a weak D match, TRBD1 (6 bases). The TCR originated in a man aged 55 to 70 with acute or convalescent COVID-19. The source material was peripheral blood. This chain's CDR3 is CASSSKTGLDYGYTF. The CDR3 DNA follows: TGTGCCAGCAGCTCTAAGACAGGACTGGACTATGGCTACACCTTC.